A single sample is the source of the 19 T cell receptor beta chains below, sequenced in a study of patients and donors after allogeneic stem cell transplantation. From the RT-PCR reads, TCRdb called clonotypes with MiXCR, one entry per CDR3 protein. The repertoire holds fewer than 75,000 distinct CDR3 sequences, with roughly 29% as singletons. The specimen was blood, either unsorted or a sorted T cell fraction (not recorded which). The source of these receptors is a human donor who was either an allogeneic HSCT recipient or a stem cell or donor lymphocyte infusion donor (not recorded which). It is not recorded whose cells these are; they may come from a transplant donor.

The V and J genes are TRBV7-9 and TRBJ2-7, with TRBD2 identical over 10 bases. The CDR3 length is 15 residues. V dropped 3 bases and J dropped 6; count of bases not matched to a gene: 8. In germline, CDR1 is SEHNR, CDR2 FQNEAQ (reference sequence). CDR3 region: CASSFRLAGVIEQYF. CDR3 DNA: TGTGCCAGCAGCTTCCGGCTAGCGGGAGTGATCGAGCAGTACTTC.

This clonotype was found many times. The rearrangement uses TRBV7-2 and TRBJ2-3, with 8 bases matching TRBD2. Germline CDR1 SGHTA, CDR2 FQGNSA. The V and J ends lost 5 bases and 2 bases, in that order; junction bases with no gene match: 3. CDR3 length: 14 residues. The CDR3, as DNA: TGTGCCAGCAGCCCCGGACTAGCCACAGATACGCAGTATTTT. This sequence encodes CASSPGLATDTQYF.

CDR3 bases: TGTGCCAGCAGCTTCCCAGAGGATTCAGGGTGGTTGGATGGCTACACCTTC. This codes for CASSFPEDSGWLDGYTF. The chain has TRBV4-2 and TRBJ1-2; possibly TRBD1 for D (5 bases). Trimming stripped 5 bases from V and 6 bases from J, with 25 bases between. The CDR3 is 17 residues long. Germline CDR1 is LGHNA and CDR2 is YNFKEQ.

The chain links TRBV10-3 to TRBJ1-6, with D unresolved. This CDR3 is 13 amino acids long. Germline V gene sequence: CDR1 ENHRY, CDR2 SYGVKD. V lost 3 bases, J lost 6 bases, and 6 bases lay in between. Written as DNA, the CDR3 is TGTGCCATCAGTGACAGGAGTAATTCACCCCTCCACTTT. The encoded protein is CAISDRSNSPLHF.

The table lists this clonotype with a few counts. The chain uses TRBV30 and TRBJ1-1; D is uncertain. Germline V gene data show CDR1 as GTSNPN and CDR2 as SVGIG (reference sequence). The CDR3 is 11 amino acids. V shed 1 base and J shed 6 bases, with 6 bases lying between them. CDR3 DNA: TGTGCCTGGAGTGGGGTTGCTGAAGCTTTCTTT. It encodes CAWSGVAEAFF.

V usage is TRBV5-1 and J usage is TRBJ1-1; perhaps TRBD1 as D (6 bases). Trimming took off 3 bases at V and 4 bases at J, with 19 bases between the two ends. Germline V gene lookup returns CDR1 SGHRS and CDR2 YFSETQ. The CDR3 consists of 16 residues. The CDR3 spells CASSWDGSWGATEAFF. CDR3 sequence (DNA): TGCGCCAGCAGCTGGGACGGGTCGTGGGGGGCCACTGAAGCTTTCTTT.

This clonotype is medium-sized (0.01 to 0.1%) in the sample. CDR3 sequence reads: CASSLWGEGELFF. The CDR3 DNA reads as TGTGCCAGCAGTTTATGGGGGGAGGGGGAGCTGTTTTTT. The genes are TRBV12-3 or TRBV12-4 and TRBJ2-2; TRBD2 might be the D (6 bases). V was shortened by 2 bases and J by 8 bases, with 9 bases between the two germline ends. This CDR3 is built from 13 residues.

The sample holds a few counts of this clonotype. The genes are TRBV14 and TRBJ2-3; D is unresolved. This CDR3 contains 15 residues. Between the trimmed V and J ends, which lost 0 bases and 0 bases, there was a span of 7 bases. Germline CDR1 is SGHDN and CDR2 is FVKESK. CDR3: CASSQEVDSTDTQYF. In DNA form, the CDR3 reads TGTGCCAGCAGCCAAGAGGTCGACAGCACAGATACGCAGTATTTT.

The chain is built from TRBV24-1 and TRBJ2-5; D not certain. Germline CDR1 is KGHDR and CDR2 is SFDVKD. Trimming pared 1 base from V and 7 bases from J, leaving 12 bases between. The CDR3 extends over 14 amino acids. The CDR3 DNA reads TGTGCCACCAGTGATTTCGGGCAGTATGGGACCCAGTACTTC. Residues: CATSDFGQYGTQYF.

The CDR3: CATSRDLKGSSTDTQYF. For the CDR3, the DNA is TGTGCCACCAGCAGAGATCTCAAGGGATCTAGCACAGATACGCAGTATTTT. The chain is built from TRBV15 and TRBJ2-3; D call uncertain. Trimming took off 0 bases at V and 0 bases at J, with 13 bases between the two ends. There are 17 residues in the CDR3. Germline-derived CDR1 and CDR2 are LNHNV and YYDKDF (reference sequence). Based on the CDR3 plus reference TRBV15 and TRBJ2-3, the full variable domain is DAMVIQNPRYQVTQFGKPVTLSCSQTLNHNVMYWYQQKSSQAPKLLFHYYDKDFNNEADTPDNFQSRRPNTSFCFLDIRSPGLGDTAMYLCATSRDLKGSSTDTQYFGPGTRLTVL.

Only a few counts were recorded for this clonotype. The CDR3 sequence is CASSDQGGTGELFF. The CDR3 coding sequence is TGCGCCAGCAGTGACCAAGGCGGCACCGGGGAGCTGTTTTTT. The V and J genes are TRBV5-1 and TRBJ2-2; D is unresolved. V lost 5 bases, J lost 4 bases, and 12 bases lay in between. CDR1 is SGHRS and CDR2 is YFSETQ in the germline V gene. CDR3 size: 14 residues.

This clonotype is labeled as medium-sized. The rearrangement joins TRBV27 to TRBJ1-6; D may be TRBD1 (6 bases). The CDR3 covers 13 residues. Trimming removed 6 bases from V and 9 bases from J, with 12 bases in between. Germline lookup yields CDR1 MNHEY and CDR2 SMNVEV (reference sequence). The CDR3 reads CASSGGLRSPLHF. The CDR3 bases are TGTGCCAGCAGCGGGGGGCTGCGTTCACCCCTCCACTTT.

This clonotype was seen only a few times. CDR3 sequence reads: CASSPGGFPTFNYGYTF. The DNA of the CDR3 is TGCGCCAGCAGCCCGGGGGGTTTTCCAACTTTCAACTATGGCTACACCTTC. The chain recombines TRBV4-1 with TRBJ1-2, with a weak D call TRBD1 (5 bases). Trimming cost V 4 bases and J 2 bases, with 20 bases left between them. Germline CDR1 and CDR2: MGHRA and YSYEKL. The CDR3 is 17 residues long.

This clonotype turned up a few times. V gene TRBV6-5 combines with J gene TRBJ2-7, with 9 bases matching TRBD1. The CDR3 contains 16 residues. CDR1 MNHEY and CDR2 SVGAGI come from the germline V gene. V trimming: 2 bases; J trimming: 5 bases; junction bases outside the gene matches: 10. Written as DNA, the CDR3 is TGTGCCAGCAGTTACGCTGCCGGGACAGGGAACCACGAGCAGTACTTC. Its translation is CASSYAAGTGNHEQYF.

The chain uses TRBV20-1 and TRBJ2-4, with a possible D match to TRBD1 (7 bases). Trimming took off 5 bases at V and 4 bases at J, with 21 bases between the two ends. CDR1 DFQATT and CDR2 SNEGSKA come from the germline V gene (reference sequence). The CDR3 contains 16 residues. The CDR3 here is CSADRASDIDKNIQYF. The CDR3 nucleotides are TGCAGTGCTGACAGGGCTAGCGATATTGATAAAAACATTCAGTACTTC.

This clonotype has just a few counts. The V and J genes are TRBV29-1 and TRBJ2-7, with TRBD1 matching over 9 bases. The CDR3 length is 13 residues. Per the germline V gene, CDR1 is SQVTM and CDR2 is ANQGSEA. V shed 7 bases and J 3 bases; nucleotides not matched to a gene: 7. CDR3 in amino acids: CSAGTGTYYEQYF. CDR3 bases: TGCAGCGCCGGGACAGGGACTTACTACGAGCAGTACTTC.

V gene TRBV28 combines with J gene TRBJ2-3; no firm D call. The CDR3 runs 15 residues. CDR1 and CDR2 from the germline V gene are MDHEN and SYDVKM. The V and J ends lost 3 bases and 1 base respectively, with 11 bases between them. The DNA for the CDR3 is TGTGCCAGCAGTTTCAACTGGCGCCGCACAGATACGCAGTATTTT. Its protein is CASSFNWRRTDTQYF.

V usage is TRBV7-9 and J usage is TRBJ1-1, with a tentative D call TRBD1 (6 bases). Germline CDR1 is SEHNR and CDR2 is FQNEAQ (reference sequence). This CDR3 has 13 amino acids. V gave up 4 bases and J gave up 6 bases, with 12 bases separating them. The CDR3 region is CASSSPGHPEAFF. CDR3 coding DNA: TGTGCCAGCAGCTCTCCGGGACACCCTGAAGCTTTCTTT. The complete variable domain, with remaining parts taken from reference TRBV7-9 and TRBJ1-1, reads DTGVSQNPRHKITKRGQNVTFRCDPISEHNRLYWYRQTLGQGPEFLTYFQNEAQLEKSRLLSDRFSAERPKGSFSTLEIQRTEQGDSAMYLCASSSPGHPEAFFGQGTRLTVV.

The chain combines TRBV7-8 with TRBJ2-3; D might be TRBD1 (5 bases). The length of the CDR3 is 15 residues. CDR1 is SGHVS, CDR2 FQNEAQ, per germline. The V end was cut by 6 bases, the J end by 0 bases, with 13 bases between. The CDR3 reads CASRRLGVSTDTQYF. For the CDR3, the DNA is TGTGCCAGCAGACGGCTAGGGGTTAGCACAGATACGCAGTATTTT.